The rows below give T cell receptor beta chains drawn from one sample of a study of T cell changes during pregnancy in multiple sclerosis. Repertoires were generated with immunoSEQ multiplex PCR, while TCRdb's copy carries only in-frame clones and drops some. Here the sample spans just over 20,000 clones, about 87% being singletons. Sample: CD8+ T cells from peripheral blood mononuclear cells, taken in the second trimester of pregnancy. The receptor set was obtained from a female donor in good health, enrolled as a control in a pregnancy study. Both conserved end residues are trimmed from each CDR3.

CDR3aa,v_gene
ASSQETHRTGTNEQF,TRBV4-3
ASSYSTPSSYEQY,TRBV6-5
ASSLISGLAWYEQY,TRBV7-8
ASSPTGGRTEAF,TRBV7-4
ASSLYILEQY,TRBV7-8
ASRKSGGPVNSPLH,TRBV2
ASSLASLYEQY,TRBV5-6
ASGPRCGRAQETQY,TRBV23-1
ASSKSESNEQF,TRBV6-4
ASSSEGTGGNEQF,TRBV7-3
ASSSREVRTDTQY,TRBV7-6
ASSLAWTGQANYGYT,TRBV5-4
ASSEAPPTRAYLTLF,TRBV6-1
ASSGGGGYTEAF,TRBV6-1
ASSLTTGGVEGYT,TRBV11-2
ASSSRGYEQY,TRBV7-9
ASSPRPGGTDTQY,TRBV6-4
ASSEAGHTEAF,TRBV6-4
SVETSGRYWEQF,TRBV29-1
AIGDSNSGANVLT,TRBV6-1
ASSFGTTNEKLF,TRBV13
ASSEGAADHGANVLT,TRBV6-4
ASRARREQF,TRBV13
SVGTVAGELF,TRBV29-1
ASSLSGTQETQY,TRBV7-8
ASSQDWGDEQY,TRBV14
ASSVSSGGTDTQY,TRBV6-1
ASSFAGQSLYGYT,TRBV27
ASSLLRNQLPYGYT,TRBV5-1
ASSEWGQRGNNEQF,TRBV9
ASKDSNWANEKLF,TRBV27
ASSSGDTGELF,TRBV6-4
ASSVMNTEAF,TRBV2
ASSALGTANNEQF,TRBV6-4